This entry concerns a single T cell receptor beta chain. This entry is derived from a study of blood T cell repertoires in COVID-19. Whole-study context: From the United States, Italy and Spain came samples of acute and convalescent COVID-19.

Original processing notes: Cell counts per sample came from amplifying reference gene primers. Method: immunoSEQ multiplex PCR; TCRdb's copy keeps in-frame clones and lacks some. V, J and clone size were drawn from that table, and D and trimming were deduced from the DNA. The data contain 200,000 or so clones, about 86% of them singletons. The study recruited people aged about 18 to 90 years across 20 to 30 US areas. Assignments of participants to cohorts depended upon their own reported clinical history. J lost 6 bases, V lost 1 base, and 4 bases had no gene match. Germline lookup yields CDR1 LGHNT and CDR2 FRNRAP. The CDR3 is 17 amino acids.

The chain recombines TRBV12-5 with TRBJ2-1, with 15 bases lining up with TRBD2. The receptor's source is a woman aged 40 to 50 with acute COVID-19. Sequenced sample: PBMCs or T cells enriched from blood (not recorded which). The CDR3 here is CASGLDRTSGRVNEQFF. The CDR3 coding sequence is TGTGCTAGTGGTTTGGACCGGACTAGCGGGAGGGTCAATGAGCAGTTCTTC.